These T cell receptor beta chains were read from a single sample in a study of blood T cell repertoires in COVID-19. The assay was immunoSEQ multiplex PCR, and TCRdb's table has in-frame clones only and misses some. The table shows some 170,000 clones, with 70% to 85% occurring only once. Sequenced input: PBMCs or T cells enriched from blood (not recorded which). The receptors here all came from a woman between 50 and 59 years old who had recovered from COVID-19. Both conserved end residues are part of each CDR3. The D gene is left open where the match is weak. The size field is filled for only some rows; it gives once, few, many or a size class.

>TRBD1|TRBJ2-7|TRBV30|.
CAWSVQGYEQYF
TGTGCCTGGAGTGTACAGGGGTACGAGCAGTACTTC
>.|TRBJ2-7|TRBV5-5|.
CASSLGSSYEQYF
TGTGCCAGCAGCTTGGGGAGCTCCTACGAGCAGTACTTC
>.|TRBJ1-4|TRBV28|.
CASSLGRAGGSEKLFF
TGTGCCAGCAGTTTAGGAAGGGCAGGAGGAAGTGAAAAACTGTTTTTT
>TRBD1|TRBJ2-1|TRBV6-4|once
CASSLTGTGPNEQFF
TGTGCCAGCAGTTTAACCGGGACAGGCCCTAATGAGCAGTTCTTC
>.|TRBJ1-5|TRBV21-1|.
CASSKMGQGSNQPQHF
TGTGCCAGCAGCAAAATGGGACAGGGAAGCAATCAGCCCCAGCATTTT
>.|TRBJ2-3|TRBV5-1|.
CASSLSGTDTQYF
TGCGCCAGCAGCTTAAGCGGCACAGATACGCAGTATTTT
>.|TRBJ1-1|TRBV7-2|.
CASSHPTAGTEAFF
TGTGCCAGCAGCCATCCCACAGCGGGAACTGAAGCTTTCTTT
>TRBD1|TRBJ2-7|TRBV7-9|once
CASSRTTGIYYEQYF
TGTGCCAGCAGCCGTACGACAGGGATTTACTACGAGCAGTACTTC
>TRBD1|TRBJ1-5|TRBV28|.
CASRPPTGAWDQPQHF
TGTGCCAGCAGGCCCCCGACAGGGGCGTGGGATCAGCCCCAGCATTTT
>.|TRBJ1-5|TRBV10-3|few
CAISESTGDHQPQHF
TGTGCCATCAGTGAGTCGACAGGCGACCATCAGCCCCAGCATTTT
>TRBD2|TRBJ2-3|TRBV5-1|.
CASSLALAGRQTDTQYF
TGCGCCAGCAGCTTGGCCCTAGCGGGACGGCAGACAGATACGCAGTATTTT
>TRBD1|TRBJ2-7|TRBV2|.
CASKKGGTTYEQYF
TGTGCCAGCAAAAAAGGGGGCACGACCTACGAGCAGTACTTC
>TRBD1|TRBJ1-6|TRBV7-7|.
CASSLRTGISVNSPLHF
TGTGCCAGCAGCCTCAGGACAGGGATTAGCGTTAATTCACCCCTCCACTTT
>.|TRBJ1-1|TRBV12-3/TRBV12-4|once
CASSFEYTEAFF
TGTGCCAGCAGTTTTGAGTACACTGAAGCTTTCTTT
>.|TRBJ2-3|TRBV6-5|.
CASSFASGSGTDTQYF
TGTGCCAGCAGTTTCGCTTCGGGGAGTGGCACAGATACGCAGTATTTT
>TRBD1|TRBJ1-3|TRBV7-9|.
CASSSGTGSSGNTIYF
TGTGCCAGCAGCTCCGGGACAGGGAGCTCTGGAAACACCATATATTTT
>TRBD2|TRBJ2-1|TRBV18|.
CASSPPGGYNEQFF
TGTGCCAGCTCACCACCGGGGGGGTACAATGAGCAGTTCTTC
>TRBD1|TRBJ1-4|TRBV19|.
CASSIRQGATNEKLFF
TGTGCCAGTAGTATTCGGCAGGGGGCCACTAATGAAAAACTGTTTTTT
>.|TRBJ2-5|TRBV7-2|.
CASSLWTLGTQYF
TGTGCCAGCAGCTTATGGACATTGGGGACCCAGTACTTC
>TRBD2|TRBJ2-1|TRBV3-1/TRBV3-2|.
CASSQGVIAGVSEQFF
TGTGCCAGCAGCCAAGGAGTGATAGCGGGAGTCAGTGAGCAGTTCTTC
>TRBD1|TRBJ1-6|TRBV5-1|once
CASSRDRGQGSPLHF
TGCGCCAGCAGCCGGGACAGGGGGCAAGGTTCACCCCTCCACTTT
>TRBD2|TRBJ2-1|TRBV5-4|.
CASSSGLAGINNEQFF
TGTGCCAGCAGCTCGGGACTAGCGGGAATCAACAATGAGCAGTTCTTC